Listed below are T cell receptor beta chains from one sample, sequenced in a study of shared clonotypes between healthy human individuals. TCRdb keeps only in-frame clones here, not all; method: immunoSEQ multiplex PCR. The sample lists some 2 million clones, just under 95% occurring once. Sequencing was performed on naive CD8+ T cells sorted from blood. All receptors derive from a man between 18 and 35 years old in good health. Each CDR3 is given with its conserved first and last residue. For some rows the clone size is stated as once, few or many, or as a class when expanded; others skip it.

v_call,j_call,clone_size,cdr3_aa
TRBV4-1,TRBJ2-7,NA,CASSQPGTGEYEQYF
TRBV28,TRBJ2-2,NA,CASSFYLDRENTGELFF
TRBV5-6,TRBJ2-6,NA,CASSLDLLGSGANVLTF
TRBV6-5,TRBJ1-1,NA,CASSPHMNTEAFF
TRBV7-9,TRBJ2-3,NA,CASSLLQGPDTQYF
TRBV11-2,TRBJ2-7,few,CASSYGTGSHYEQYF
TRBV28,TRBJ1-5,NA,CASSPPGGHNQPQHF
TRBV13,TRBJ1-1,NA,CASSLGPAPPIEAFF
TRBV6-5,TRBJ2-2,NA,CASSYSGAGGELFF
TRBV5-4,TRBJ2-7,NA,CASSFTSGLAGEQYF
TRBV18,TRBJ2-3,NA,CASSPLGRDGVDTQYF
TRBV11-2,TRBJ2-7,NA,CASSVTDVYEQYF
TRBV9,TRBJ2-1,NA,CASSVGGSYNEQFF
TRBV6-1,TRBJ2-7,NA,CASSEARGHSSYEQYF
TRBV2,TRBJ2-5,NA,CASSYPPSETQYF
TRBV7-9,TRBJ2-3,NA,CASSLEGATDTQYF